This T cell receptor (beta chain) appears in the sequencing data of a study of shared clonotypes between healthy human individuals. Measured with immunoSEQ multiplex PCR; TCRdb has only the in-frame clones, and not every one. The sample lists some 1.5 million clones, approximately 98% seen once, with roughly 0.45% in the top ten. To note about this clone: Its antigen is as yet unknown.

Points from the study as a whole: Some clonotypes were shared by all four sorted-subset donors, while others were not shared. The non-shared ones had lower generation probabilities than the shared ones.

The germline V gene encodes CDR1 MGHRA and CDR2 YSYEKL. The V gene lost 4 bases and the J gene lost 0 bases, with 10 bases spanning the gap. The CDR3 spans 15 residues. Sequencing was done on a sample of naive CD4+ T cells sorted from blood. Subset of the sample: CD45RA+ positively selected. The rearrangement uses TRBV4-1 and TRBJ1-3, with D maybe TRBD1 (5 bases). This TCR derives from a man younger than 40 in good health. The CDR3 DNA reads TGCGCCAGCAGCCTGGGACCGACCTCTGGAAACACCATATATTTT. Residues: CASSLGPTSGNTIYF.